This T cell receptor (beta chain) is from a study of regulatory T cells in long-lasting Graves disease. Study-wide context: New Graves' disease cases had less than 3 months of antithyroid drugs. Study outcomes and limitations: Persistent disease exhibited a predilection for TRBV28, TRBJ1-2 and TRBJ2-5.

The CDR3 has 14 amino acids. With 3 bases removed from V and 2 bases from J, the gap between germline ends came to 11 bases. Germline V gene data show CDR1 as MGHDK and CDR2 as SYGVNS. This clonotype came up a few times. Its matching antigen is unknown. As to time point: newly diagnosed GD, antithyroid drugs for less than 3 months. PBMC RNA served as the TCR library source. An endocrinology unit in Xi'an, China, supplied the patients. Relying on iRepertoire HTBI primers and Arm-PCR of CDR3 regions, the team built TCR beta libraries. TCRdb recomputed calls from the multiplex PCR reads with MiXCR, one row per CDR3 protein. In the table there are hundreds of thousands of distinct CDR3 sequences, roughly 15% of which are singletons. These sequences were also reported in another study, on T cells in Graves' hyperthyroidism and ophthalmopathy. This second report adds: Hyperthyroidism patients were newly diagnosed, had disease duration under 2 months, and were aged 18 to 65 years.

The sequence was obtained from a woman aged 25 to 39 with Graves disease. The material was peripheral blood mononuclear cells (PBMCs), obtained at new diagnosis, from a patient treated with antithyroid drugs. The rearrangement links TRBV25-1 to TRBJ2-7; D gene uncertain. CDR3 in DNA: TGTGCCAGCAGTGATGTGACTCTCCCCTACGAGCAGTACTTC. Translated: CASSDVTLPYEQYF.